What follows is one T cell receptor beta chain and its context. Using its own MiXCR run on the RT-PCR reads, TCRdb lists one record per CDR3 protein. The data hold 100,000 to 120,000 distinct CDR3 sequences, with 35% observed a single time. This specimen comes from a study of patients and donors after allogeneic stem cell transplantation. V was clipped by 0 bases and J by 4 bases, with 12 bases between them. The CDR3 is 15 residues long. Germline CDR1 and CDR2: LGHNA and YSLEER. This chain uses TRBV4-3 with TRBJ1-2; a possible D gene is TRBD1 (5 bases). Sequenced input: blood, either unsorted or a sorted T cell fraction (not recorded which). The clonotype comes from a human donor who was either an allogeneic HSCT recipient or a stem cell or donor lymphocyte infusion donor (not recorded which). It is not recorded whose cells these are; they may come from a transplant donor. The CDR3 region is CASSQETGAIYGYTF. CDR3 coding DNA: TGCGCCAGCAGCCAAGAGACCGGGGCCATCTATGGCTACACCTTC.